This is a list of T cell receptor beta chains from one sample in a study of blood T cell repertoires in COVID-19. Using immunoSEQ multiplex PCR, the repertoire was profiled, and TCRdb retains in-frame clones only, with some absent. The sample lists 120,000 to 150,000 clones; about three quarters were seen once. Sequencing was performed on peripheral blood. The receptors shown here come from a man aged 50 to 60 with acute or convalescent COVID-19. Each CDR3 is given with its conserved first and last residue. A D gene is named only where the DNA matches it firmly. The size entry is marked missing in some rows and otherwise reads once, few, many or a size class.

D gene	clone size	V gene	J gene	CDR3 protein	CDR3 DNA
-	many	TRBV7-3	TRBJ2-3	CASSLVGRDTQYF	TGTGCCAGCAGCTTAGTGGGGAGAGATACGCAGTATTTT
TRBD1	-	TRBV5-1	TRBJ2-3	CASSLTGTGNFDTQYF	TGCGCCAGCAGCCTAACCGGGACAGGGAACTTCGATACGCAGTATTTT
-	few	TRBV14	TRBJ2-7	CASSQGEGYEQYF	TGTGCCAGCAGCCAAGGCGAGGGATACGAGCAGTACTTC
TRBD1	-	TRBV30	TRBJ2-1	CAWSKQTGTGGYNEQFF	TGTGCCTGGAGTAAACAAACCGGGACAGGGGGCTACAATGAGCAGTTCTTC
-	-	TRBV20-1	TRBJ2-1	CSASSNEQFF	TGCAGTGCTTCCAGCAATGAGCAGTTCTTC
-	-	TRBV11-2	TRBJ1-4	CASSLLSATNEKLFF	TGTGCCAGCAGCTTATTAAGCGCAACTAATGAAAAACTGTTTTTT
-	many	TRBV7-2	TRBJ2-2	CASSPAWALNTGELFF	TGTGCCAGCAGCCCCGCCTGGGCACTGAACACCGGGGAGCTGTTTTTT
TRBD2	-	TRBV5-1	TRBJ2-5	CASSLLAGGPAETQYF	TGCGCCAGCAGCTTGTTAGCGGGGGGGCCTGCAGAGACCCAGTACTTC
-	few	TRBV30	TRBJ2-2	CAWGPTASGELFF	TGTGCCTGGGGGCCTACAGCATCTGGGGAGCTGTTTTTT
-	-	TRBV2	TRBJ1-3	CASSEGGGPLSGNTIYF	TGTGCCAGCAGTGAGGGCGGGGGCCCCCTCTCTGGAAACACCATATATTTT
-	many	TRBV4-1	TRBJ2-1	CASSQVPGKVEQFF	TGCGCCAGCAGCCAAGTGCCAGGGAAGGTTGAGCAGTTCTTC
TRBD1	-	TRBV10-3	TRBJ1-2	CAISETGDYGYTF	TGTGCCATCAGTGAAACAGGGGACTATGGCTACACCTTC
TRBD1	-	TRBV7-8	TRBJ1-3	CASSVTGPTGNTIYF	TGTGCCAGCAGTGTGACAGGGCCAACTGGAAACACCATATATTTT
-	-	TRBV5-1	TRBJ2-2	CASSLWTPNTGELFF	TGCGCCAGCAGCTTGTGGACACCGAACACCGGGGAGCTGTTTTTT
TRBD2	-	TRBV5-4	TRBJ2-3	CASSSPLGGGTDTQYF	TGTGCCAGCAGCTCCCCCCTGGGGGGGGGCACAGATACGCAGTATTTT
TRBD1	-	TRBV5-4	TRBJ1-6	CASSKGQGGSPLHF	TGTGCCAGCAGCAAAGGACAGGGAGGATCACCCCTCCACTTT
-	-	TRBV2	TRBJ2-2	CASNPTTNTGELFF	TGTGCCAGCAATCCCACAACAAACACCGGGGAGCTGTTTTTT
-	-	TRBV5-4	TRBJ1-5	CASSLLIPTPLYSNQPQHF	TGTGCCAGCAGCCTGCTTATTCCGACTCCACTTTATAGCAATCAGCCCCAGCATTTT